A single sample gave rise to the 3 T cell receptor beta chains below, sequenced in a study of regulatory T cells in long-lasting Graves disease. Construction of TCR beta libraries relied on iRepertoire HTBI primers and on Arm-PCR targeting CDR3 regions. TCRdb reanalysed the multiplex PCR reads using MiXCR and keeps one entry per CDR3 protein. The sample includes 450,000 to 650,000 distinct CDR3 sequences, around 15% seen only once; the top ten take 20% to 25%. Noted time point: newly diagnosed GD, antithyroid drugs for less than 3 months. Researchers made the TCR library from RNA that was extracted from PBMCs. In addition, the sample was reused for a study of T cells in Graves' hyperthyroidism and ophthalmopathy.

This specimen consisted of peripheral blood mononuclear cells (PBMCs), obtained at new diagnosis, from a patient treated with antithyroid drugs. Receptors were obtained from a woman aged 35 to 60 with Graves disease.

V and J are TRBV10-3 and TRBJ2-7; TRBD1 might be the D (6 bases). The CDR3 covers 13 residues. The ends were cut back, 10 bases at V and 4 bases at J, with 17 bases in the middle. CDR1 ENHRY and CDR2 SYGVKD come from the germline V gene. Here the CDR3 DNA reads TGTGCCACAGGGGCAGGGCAGAAATACGAGCAGTACTTC. This encodes CATGAGQKYEQYF.

This clonotype occurred many times. This chain links TRBV28 with TRBJ2-5; 7 bases are shared with TRBD1. The CDR3 has 14 amino acids. Trimming took 5 bases from V and 4 from J; bases not matched to a gene: 7. Germline V gene sequence: CDR1 MDHEN, CDR2 SYDVKM. The CDR3 DNA follows: TGTGCCAGCAGTCCCTGGACAGGTCGAGAGACCCAGTACTTC. It is translated as CASSPWTGRETQYF.

This clonotype was recorded a few times. This chain joins TRBV4-2 and TRBJ1-2; TRBD1 matches 7 bases. With V trimmed by 4 bases and J by 5 bases, 10 bases remained unmatched. The CDR3 totals 15 residues. Germline V gives CDR1 LGHNA, CDR2 YNFKEQ. For the CDR3, the DNA is TGTGCCAGCAGCCCCGGTGCAGGGGGGCAATATGGCTACACCTTC. Protein: CASSPGAGGQYGYTF.